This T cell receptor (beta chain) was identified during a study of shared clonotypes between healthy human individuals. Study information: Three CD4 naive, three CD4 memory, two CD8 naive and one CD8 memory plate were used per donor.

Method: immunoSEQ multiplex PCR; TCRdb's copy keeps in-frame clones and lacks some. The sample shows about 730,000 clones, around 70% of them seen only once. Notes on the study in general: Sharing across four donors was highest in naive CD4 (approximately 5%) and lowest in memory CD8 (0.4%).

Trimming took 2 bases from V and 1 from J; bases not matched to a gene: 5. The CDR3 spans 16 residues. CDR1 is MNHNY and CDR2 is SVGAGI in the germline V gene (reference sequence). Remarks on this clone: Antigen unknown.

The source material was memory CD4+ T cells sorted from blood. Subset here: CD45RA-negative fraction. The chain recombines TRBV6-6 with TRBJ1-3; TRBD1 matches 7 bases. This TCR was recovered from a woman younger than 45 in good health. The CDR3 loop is CASSYGDSESGNTIYF. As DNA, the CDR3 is TGTGCCAGCAGTTACGGGGACAGTGAATCTGGAAACACCATATATTTT.